Below are 16 T cell receptor beta chains sequenced from a single sample in a study of siplizumab effects on memory and regulatory T cells. Sequencing was performed with immunoSEQ multiplex PCR; in TCRdb, only in-frame clones are kept and a portion is missing. The repertoire holds 100,000 to 120,000 clones, with 93% as singletons. The sample comprised CD4+ T cells sorted from blood. Receptor source: a human donor in good health.

V is TRBV5-1 and J is TRBJ2-3; TRBD2 might be the D (5 bases). The CDR3 totals 14 residues. Germline lookup yields CDR1 SGHRS and CDR2 YFSETQ. V was trimmed by 5 bases and J by 1 base, leaving 11 bases between them. The CDR3 sequence: CASRSGVGTDTQYF. As DNA, the CDR3 is TGCGCCAGCAGGTCCGGGGTAGGCACAGATACGCAGTATTTT.

This sequence joins TRBV5-1 and TRBJ2-5, with 7 bases matching TRBD2. The CDR3 covers 15 residues. V was clipped by 4 bases and J by 5 bases; unmatched bases: 11. CDR1 is SGHRS, CDR2 YFSETQ, per germline. The CDR3: CASSEGLTPEETQYF. The CDR3 coding sequence is TGCGCCAGCAGCGAGGGACTAACCCCCGAGGAGACCCAGTACTTC.

The chain has TRBV9 and TRBJ2-5; D tentatively fits TRBD1 or TRBD2 (5 bases each). The germline gives CDR1 SGDLS, CDR2 YYNGEE. V lost 2 bases to trimming and J lost 2 bases, with 10 bases between them. This CDR3 has 14 residues. The CDR3 sequence is CASSVGTEQETQYF. CDR3 in DNA: TGTGCCAGCAGCGTCGGGACGGAGCAAGAGACCCAGTACTTC. The full variable domain, in which reference TRBV9 and TRBJ2-5 provide the parts outside the CDR3, is DSGVTQTPKHLITATGQRVTLRCSPRSGDLSVYWYQQSLDQGLQFLIQYYNGEERAKGNILERFSAQQFPDLHSELNLSSLELGDSALYFCASSVGTEQETQYFGPGTRLLVL.

This chain connects TRBV30 to TRBJ2-3, with D perhaps matching TRBD1 or TRBD2 (6 bases each). The V end lost 7 bases, the J end lost 3 bases, and 20 bases lay between the germline ends. The CDR3 is made up of 15 amino acids. Germline loops: CDR1 GTSNPN, CDR2 SVGIG (reference sequence). CDR3 nucleotide sequence: TGTGCCTCGCCTTTAATCGGGGGCGGGACAGATACGCAGTATTTT. Translation gives CASPLIGGGTDTQYF.

This chain connects TRBV30 to TRBJ2-5, with TRBD2 identical over 8 bases. After removal of 0 bases from V and 5 bases from J, the junction contained 11 bases not matched to a gene. Germline V CDR1 and CDR2: GTSNPN, SVGIG (reference sequence). CDR3 length equals 16 residues. The CDR3 protein is CAWSVGSAGGGETQYF. In nucleotides, the CDR3 is TGTGCCTGGAGTGTAGGTTCGGCGGGAGGTGGGGAGACCCAGTACTTC.

The chain has TRBV19 and TRBJ1-5; tentatively, D is TRBD1 (5 bases). Trimming shortened V by 1 base and J by 5 bases, and 12 bases separated the two germline ends. CDR1 and CDR2 from the germline V gene are LNHDA and SQIVND (reference sequence). The CDR3 runs to 15 residues. The CDR3 loop reads CASSIVPGPDQPQHF. The CDR3 region has the DNA TGTGCCAGTAGTATAGTCCCGGGGCCGGATCAGCCCCAGCATTTT.

V is TRBV19 and J is TRBJ1-2; 8 bases are a match to TRBD1. With V trimmed by 0 bases and J by 6 bases, 9 bases remained unmatched. CDR3 size: 16 residues. Germline loops: CDR1 LNHDA, CDR2 SQIVND (reference sequence). The CDR3 sequence: CASSIDKDREGDGYTF. The CDR3 region has the DNA TGTGCCAGTAGTATAGATAAGGACAGGGAGGGGGATGGCTACACCTTC.

This chain connects TRBV4-3 to TRBJ1-1; D gene ambiguous. The V gene lost 0 bases and the J gene lost 1 base, with 6 bases spanning the gap. Germline-derived CDR1 and CDR2 are LGHNA and YSLEER. This CDR3 is built from 14 residues. As DNA, the CDR3 is TGCGCCAGCAGCCAAGAAATGGGGAACACTGAAGCTTTCTTT. It is translated as CASSQEMGNTEAFF.

The chain employs TRBV4-2 and TRBJ2-1; tentative D call: TRBD1 (6 bases). CDR1 is LGHNA and CDR2 is YNFKEQ in the germline V gene. The CDR3 sequence is 14 residues long. V lost 1 base to trimming and J lost 9 bases, with 13 bases between them. CDR3 sequence: CASSQAQGQGEQFF. CDR3 bases: TGTGCCAGCAGCCAAGCTCAGGGGCAAGGTGAGCAGTTCTTC.

The rearrangement links TRBV6-6 to TRBJ1-3; D remains unclear. Germline CDR1 is MNHNY and CDR2 is SVGAGI (reference sequence). This CDR3 spans 14 amino acids. V lost 9 bases, J lost 0 bases, and 12 bases lay in between. The CDR3 nucleotides are TGTGCCAGTCTTCGGGAATACTCTGGAAACACCATATATTTT. It translates to CASLREYSGNTIYF.

The chain joins TRBV4-2 to TRBJ2-5, with D possibly TRBD2 on 5 matching bases. In germline, CDR1 is LGHNA, CDR2 YNFKEQ. CDR3 size: 15 residues. Trimming removed 3 bases at V and 4 bases at J, with 15 bases between. CDR3 coding DNA: TGTGCCAGCAGCCAGGGGAGTCTAGTCGCAGAGACCCAGTACTTC. This sequence encodes CASSQGSLVAETQYF.

The genes are TRBV7-9 and TRBJ1-2; no firm D call. Trimming took off 5 bases at V and 6 bases at J, with 10 bases between the two ends. The CDR3 contains 12 residues. Germline CDR1 is SEHNR and CDR2 is FQNEAQ (reference sequence). CDR3 region: CASSLIVDGYTF. CDR3 DNA: TGTGCCAGCAGCCTGATTGTGGATGGCTACACCTTC.

The chain has TRBV19 and TRBJ2-2; TRBD1 matches at 9 bases. The CDR3 covers 16 residues. V trimming: 5 bases; J trimming: 4 bases; junction bases outside the gene matches: 8. CDR1 is LNHDA, CDR2 SQIVND, per germline (reference sequence). The CDR3 here is CASSRSGTGITGELFF. The CDR3 DNA is TGTGCCAGTAGTCGCTCCGGGACAGGGATCACCGGGGAGCTGTTTTTT.

This clone has a handful of counts. The chain joins TRBV11-3 to TRBJ1-6; D possibly corresponds to TRBD1 (6 bases). This CDR3 is built from 15 residues. Trimming took off 5 bases at V and 7 bases at J, with 15 bases between the two ends. The germline V gene has CDR1 SGHNT and CDR2 YENEEA. CDR3 in DNA: TGTGCCAGCAGCCTCGCTACTCAGGGGAATTCACCCCTCCACTTT. The encoded protein is CASSLATQGNSPLHF.

The chain links TRBV19 to TRBJ1-1; the D is unclear. V gave up 7 bases and J gave up 1 base, with 10 bases separating them. The CDR3 is 13 amino acids. Germline lookup yields CDR1 LNHDA and CDR2 SQIVND (reference sequence). The chain's CDR3 is CASMRRENTEAFF. The CDR3 DNA reads TGTGCCAGTATGCGTCGAGAGAACACTGAAGCTTTCTTT. The full variable domain, in which reference TRBV19 and TRBJ1-1 provide the parts outside the CDR3, is DGGITQSPKYLFRKEGQNVTLSCEQNLNHDAMYWYRQDPGQGLRLIYYSQIVNDFQKGDIAEGYSVSREKKESFPLTVTSAQKNPTAFYLCASMRRENTEAFFGQGTRLTVV.

The gene calls are TRBV5-4 and TRBJ1-4, with 8 bases matching TRBD1. The germline gives CDR1 SGHNT, CDR2 YYREEE (reference sequence). This CDR3 has 15 amino acids. V lost 4 bases to trimming and J lost 5 bases; unmatched junction nucleotides: 7. The CDR3 coding sequence is TGTGCCAGCAGCGGCCACAGGGGGGTAAATGAAAAACTGTTTTTT. The encoded protein is CASSGHRGVNEKLFF.